This entry is about one T cell receptor (beta chain). What antigen it recognizes has not been identified. No much larger clone is present one base from it, and per-base qualities are unavailable. The library was prepared using 5' RACE. The sequencer was an Illumina HiSeq 2000. A universal primer binding site was introduced by template switching, and a unique molecular identifier was present in the final cDNA, enabling accurate counting of TCR cDNA molecules. First-strand cDNA for TCR alpha and beta chains was synthesized from specific primers in the conserved constant-segment region. To control for contamination, each cDNA library was double barcoded with a SMART-Mk sample barcode plus Illumina barcodes. Two successive PCR steps introduced TruSeq adapter sequences along with Illumina sample barcodes. Sequencing of the TCR alpha and beta cDNA libraries was done on the Illumina HiSeq platform using custom primers. Per the source publication's procedure: Unique molecular identifiers were extracted from raw reads with MiGEC, and CDR3 positions were determined with MiXCR. For each individual, recombination models were inferred using an EM algorithm with the repgenHMM and IGoR tools. The tcR package in R was used for shared clonotype analysis, with sharing normalized by the product of cloneset sizes. To study raw recombination free of thymic and clonal selection effects, out-of-frame nonproductive sequences were analyzed. TCRdb took the public reads, trimmed them with fastp at Q25, ran MiXCR for clone calling and kept in-frame beta chains. When rows share a CDR3 protein, they turn into one entry using the most common DNA and genes. The V and J calls follow TCRdb's processing rather than the paper's. The sample profile shows hundreds of thousands of distinct CDR3 sequences; roughly 8% of them were found once. The ten top clones hold 0.75% to 1% of the sample.

This sample was taken from a study of identical twins (dated by TCRdb to between 2015 and 2016). About the study as a whole: To test whether fetal clonotypes persist, the study used deep sequencing on TCR alpha and beta repertoires from monozygotic twins, unrelated adults of various ages, and cord blood. To rule out contamination, the twin experiments were replicated at different times with different library preparation protocols.

The research as a whole found: Abundant cord blood beta clonotypes carried fewer insertions; young adult naive repertoires showed a weaker similar trend, while memory repertoires showed none. Because the same donors could not be followed over many years, the conclusions relied on cross-sectional statistical analysis. A weaker excess of twin sharing was found in beta out-of-frame sequences because the signal-to-noise ratio was lowered by fewer shared sequences. Out-of-frame TCR alpha sequences shared between twins showed an excess of low generation-probability sequences compared with coincidental sharing between unrelated individuals. Invariant T cells such as MAIT and iNKT could partly confound zero-insertion analyses, though diverse VJ usage argued against this for most clonotypes. In monozygotic twins, recombination models systematically underestimated out-of-frame TCR alpha sharing, but the models matched the sharing seen between unrelated individuals.

Every donor in the study was a healthy Caucasian. The twin cohort consisted of three pairs of female monozygotic twins, all aged roughly 18 to 30 years. Peripheral blood mononuclear cells were used as the source from which RNA for TCR libraries was isolated. From cysteine to phenylalanine, the CDR3 is 14 amino acids long. This entry keeps only the CDR3 DNA: 42 bases, framed from base 1. The germline V and J ends show losses of 1 base and 5 bases respectively, and no gene match explains 4 bases of the junction. CDR1 is given as LGHDT and CDR2 as YNNKEL, both from the germline V gene (reference sequence). These data also formed part of another study, on yellow fever vaccine responses in identical twins. From the second report: The authors reported that the T cell response to vaccination in identical twins appeared partly convergent and partly personalized. The study precisely tracked vaccine-responding T cell clones in identical twins.

Material for sequencing was PBMCs. This TCR was sampled from a woman younger than 35 in good health. The rearrangement joined TRBV3-1 to TRBJ2-7; 8 middle bases align to TRBD2. DNA sequence: TGTGCCAGCAGCCAAGTGGTAGCGGGAAACGAGCAGTACTTC. This gives the protein CASSQVVAGNEQYF.